This entry features one T cell receptor beta chain sequence. This specimen comes from a study of blood T cell repertoires in COVID-19. Across about 22 US areas, participants ranged in age from about 18 to 90 years. The length of the CDR3 is 15 residues. V was clipped by 7 bases and J by 0 bases, with 13 bases between them. Germline CDR1 reads LNHDA; CDR2 reads SQIVND (reference sequence). Method: immunoSEQ multiplex PCR; TCRdb's copy keeps in-frame clones and lacks some. The sample consists of 360,000 or so clones, about 90% of them appearing once. This sequence joins TRBV19 and TRBJ1-3; D ambiguous. The sequence was collected from a woman in her thirties who had recovered from COVID-19. Sequenced: PBMCs or T cells enriched from blood (not recorded which). The CDR3 protein is CASTPATSSGNTIYF. As DNA, the CDR3 is TGTGCCAGTACTCCAGCCACTAGCTCTGGAAACACCATATATTTT.